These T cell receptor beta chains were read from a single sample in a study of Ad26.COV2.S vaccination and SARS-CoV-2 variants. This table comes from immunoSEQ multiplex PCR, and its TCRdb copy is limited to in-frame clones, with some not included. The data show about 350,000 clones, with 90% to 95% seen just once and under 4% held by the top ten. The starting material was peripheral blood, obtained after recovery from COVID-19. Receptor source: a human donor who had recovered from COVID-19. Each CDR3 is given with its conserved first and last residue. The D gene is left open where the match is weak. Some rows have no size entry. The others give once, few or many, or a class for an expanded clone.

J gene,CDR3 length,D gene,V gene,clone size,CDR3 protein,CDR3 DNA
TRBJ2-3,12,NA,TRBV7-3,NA,CASSLSGDTQYF,TGTGCCAGCAGCTTAAGCGGAGATACGCAGTATTTT
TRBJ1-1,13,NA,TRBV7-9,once,CASGPRDNTEAFF,TGTGCCAGCGGACCGCGAGATAACACTGAAGCTTTCTTT
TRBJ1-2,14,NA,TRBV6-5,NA,CASSSVAENYGYTF,TGTGCCAGCAGTTCCGTCGCGGAGAACTATGGCTACACCTTC
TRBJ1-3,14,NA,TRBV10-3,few,CAISEGKSGNTIYF,TGTGCCATCAGTGAGGGGAAATCTGGAAACACCATATATTTT
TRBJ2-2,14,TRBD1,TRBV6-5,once,CASRGQPNTGELFF,TGTGCCAGCAGGGGACAGCCGAACACCGGGGAGCTGTTTTTT
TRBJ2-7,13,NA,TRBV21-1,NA,CASRNSGSYEQYF,TGTGCCAGCAGGAATAGCGGCTCCTACGAGCAGTACTTC
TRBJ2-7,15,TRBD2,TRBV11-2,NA,CASSIRTSGPYEQYF,TGTGCCAGCAGCATTAGGACTAGCGGACCCTACGAGCAGTACTTC
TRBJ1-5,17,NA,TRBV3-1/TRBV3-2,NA,CASSPKRPRGGNQPQHF,TGTGCCAGCAGCCCAAAGAGACCCCGAGGTGGCAATCAGCCCCAGCATTTT
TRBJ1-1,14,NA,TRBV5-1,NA,CASSLLGGNTEAFF,TGCGCCAGCAGCTTGTTAGGGGGGAACACTGAAGCTTTCTTT
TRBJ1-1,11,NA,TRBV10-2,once,CASRGGAEAFF,TGCGCCAGCAGGGGAGGGGCTGAAGCTTTCTTT
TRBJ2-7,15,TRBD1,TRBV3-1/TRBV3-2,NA,CASSQQTGGEGEQYF,TGTGCCAGCAGCCAGCAGACAGGGGGAGAGGGCGAGCAGTACTTC
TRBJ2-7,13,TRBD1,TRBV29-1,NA,CSGEPGGRYEQYF,TGCAGCGGGGAGCCAGGGGGCCGCTACGAGCAGTACTTC
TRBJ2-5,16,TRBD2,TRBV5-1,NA,CASSEAWTSGGEAQYF,TGCGCCAGCTCCGAAGCTTGGACTAGCGGGGGGGAAGCCCAGTACTTC
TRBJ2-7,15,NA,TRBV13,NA,CASSLGAGASHEQYF,TGTGCCAGCAGCTTAGGCGCGGGGGCTAGCCACGAGCAGTACTTC
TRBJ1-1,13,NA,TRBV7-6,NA,CASSLAEATEAFF,TGTGCCAGCAGCTTAGCGGAGGCCACTGAAGCTTTCTTT
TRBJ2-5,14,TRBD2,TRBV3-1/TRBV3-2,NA,CASSLRTSKETQYF,TGTGCCAGCAGCCTGAGGACTAGCAAAGAGACCCAGTACTTC
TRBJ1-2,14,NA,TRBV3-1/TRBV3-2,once,CASSQGRRIYGYTF,TGTGCCAGCAGCCAAGGCAGGCGGATCTATGGCTACACCTTC
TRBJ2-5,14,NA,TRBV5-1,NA,CASSLGLGRETQYF,TGCGCCAGCAGCTTGGGACTGGGGAGAGAGACCCAGTACTTC
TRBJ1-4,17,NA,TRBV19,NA,CASSNPGHSRISEKLFF,TGTGCCAGTAGTAACCCGGGCCACTCGAGAATAAGTGAAAAACTGTTTTTT
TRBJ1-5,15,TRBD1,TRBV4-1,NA,CASSESAGGSQPQHF,TGCGCCAGCAGCGAATCAGCAGGGGGTAGTCAGCCCCAGCATTTT
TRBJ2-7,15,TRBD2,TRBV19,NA,CASSSRGLGAYEQYF,TGTGCCAGTAGTAGTAGGGGACTAGGGGCCTACGAGCAGTACTTC
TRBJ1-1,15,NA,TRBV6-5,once,CASAPARGTNTEAFF,TGTGCCAGCGCGCCCGCCCGAGGAACGAACACTGAAGCTTTCTTT
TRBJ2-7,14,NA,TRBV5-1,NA,CASSLGTISYEQYF,TGCGCCAGCAGCTTGGGTACTATCAGCTACGAGCAGTACTTC
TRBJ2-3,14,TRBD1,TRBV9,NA,CASSWGQGTDTQYF,TGTGCCAGTTCCTGGGGACAGGGGACAGATACGCAGTATTTT
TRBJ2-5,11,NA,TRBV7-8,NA,CASSPTETQYF,TGTGCCAGCAGCCCGACGGAGACCCAGTACTTC
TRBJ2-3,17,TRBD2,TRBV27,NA,CASSLRFGGGGTDTQYF,TGTGCCAGCAGTTTACGCTTTGGCGGGGGGGGCACAGATACGCAGTATTTT
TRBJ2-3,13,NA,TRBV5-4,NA,CASSLLLTDTQYF,TGTGCCAGCAGCTTGTTGCTCACAGATACGCAGTATTTT
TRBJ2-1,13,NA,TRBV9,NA,CASSVEGANEQFF,TGTGCCAGCAGCGTAGAGGGAGCCAATGAGCAGTTCTTC
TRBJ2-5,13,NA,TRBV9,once,CASSGGARETQYF,TGTGCCAGCAGCGGGGGGGCCAGAGAGACCCAGTACTTC
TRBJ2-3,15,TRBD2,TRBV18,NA,CASSPLAGDTDTQYF,TGTGCCAGCTCACCACTAGCGGGGGACACAGATACGCAGTATTTT
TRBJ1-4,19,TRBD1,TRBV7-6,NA,CASSLSWGTGVPGDEKLFF,TGTGCCAGCAGCTTATCCTGGGGGACAGGCGTTCCTGGGGATGAAAAACTGTTTTTT
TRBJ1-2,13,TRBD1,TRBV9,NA,CASRLGQGYGYTF,TGTGCCAGCAGGCTGGGACAGGGATATGGCTACACCTTC
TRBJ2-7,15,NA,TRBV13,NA,CASSLGRGADYEQYF,TGTGCCAGCAGCTTAGGAAGGGGGGCCGACTACGAGCAGTACTTC
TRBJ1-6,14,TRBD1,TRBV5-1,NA,CASSPGTANSPLHF,TGCGCCAGCAGCCCCGGGACAGCTAATTCACCCCTCCACTTT
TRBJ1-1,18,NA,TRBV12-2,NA,CASRLDTSDGGGNTEAFF,TGTGCAAGTCGCTTAGACACCTCGGACGGGGGAGGGAACACTGAAGCTTTCTTT
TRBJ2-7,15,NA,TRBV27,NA,CASSLVSAGGYEQYF,TGTGCCAGCAGTTTAGTGAGCGCAGGAGGTTACGAGCAGTACTTC
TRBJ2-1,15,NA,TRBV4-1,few,CASSQEGGSYNEQFF,TGCGCCAGCAGCCAAGAAGGGGGCTCCTACAATGAGCAGTTCTTC
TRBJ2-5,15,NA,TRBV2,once,CASSRRRGHEETQYF,TGTGCCAGCTCTAGGAGAAGGGGCCATGAAGAGACCCAGTACTTC
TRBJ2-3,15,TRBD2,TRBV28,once,CASSSPSGGTDTQYF,TGTGCCAGCAGTTCCCCTAGCGGGGGCACAGATACGCAGTATTTT
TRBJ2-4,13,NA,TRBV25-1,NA,CASRDKGRNIQYF,TGTGCCAGCAGGGATAAAGGGAGAAACATTCAGTACTTC